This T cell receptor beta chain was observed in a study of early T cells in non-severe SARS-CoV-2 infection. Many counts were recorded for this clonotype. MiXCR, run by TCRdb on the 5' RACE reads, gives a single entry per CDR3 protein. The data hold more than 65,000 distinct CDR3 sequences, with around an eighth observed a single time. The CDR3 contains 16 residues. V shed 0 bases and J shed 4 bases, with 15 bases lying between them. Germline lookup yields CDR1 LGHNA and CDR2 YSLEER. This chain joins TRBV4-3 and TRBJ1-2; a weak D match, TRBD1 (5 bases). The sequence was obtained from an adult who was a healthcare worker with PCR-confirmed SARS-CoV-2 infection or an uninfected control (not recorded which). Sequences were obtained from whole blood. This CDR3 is CASSQDIAAGRYGYTF. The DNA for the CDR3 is TGCGCCAGCAGCCAAGATATCGCGGCAGGGCGCTATGGCTACACCTTC.